This T cell receptor (beta chain) was observed in a study of blood T cell repertoires in COVID-19. Germline CDR1 and CDR2: SNHLY and FYNNEI. CDR3 length: 14 amino acids. With 7 bases clipped from V and 2 bases from J, the junction kept 5 bases outside the gene matches. There are a few counts of this clone. In the authors' workflow: Estimates of nucleated cell counts were drawn from the amplification of reference gene primers. This table comes from immunoSEQ multiplex PCR, and its TCRdb copy is limited to in-frame clones, with some not included. V and J calls and clone size come straight from that table; D and trimming were deduced from the DNA. The sample has around 150,000 clones; 65% to 90% are singletons.

The source is a man between 65 and 79 years old with acute or convalescent COVID-19. Sequencing was carried out using peripheral blood. The rearrangement links TRBV2 to TRBJ2-1, with 7 bases aligning to TRBD1. In DNA form, the CDR3 reads TGTGCCAGCACGGGACAGACTCCCTACAATGAGCAGTTCTTC. Amino acid sequence: CASTGQTPYNEQFF.